Below are 15 T cell receptor beta chains sequenced from a single sample in a study of shared clonotypes between healthy human individuals. Generated by immunoSEQ multiplex PCR, the TCRdb table keeps only in-frame clones and is missing some. The profile shows approximately 1.5 million clones, nearly 99% of them singletons. The specimen sequenced was naive CD4+ T cells sorted from blood. Subset indicated: CD45RA+ positively selected. These receptors were taken from a man younger than 45 in good health.

This rearrangement joins TRBV6-1 to TRBJ2-4; the match to TRBD1 covers 7 bases. Germline CDR1 is MNHNS and CDR2 is SASEGT. The CDR3 sequence is 15 residues long. V gave up 5 bases and J gave up 2 bases; unmatched junction bases: 6. CDR3 coding DNA: TGTGCCAGCAGTACATTGACAGGGTCCAAAAACATTCAGTACTTC. It yields the protein CASSTLTGSKNIQYF.

The genes are TRBV9 and TRBJ1-2; 9 bases align to TRBD1. Germline V gives CDR1 SGDLS, CDR2 YYNGEE. The CDR3 runs to 14 residues. Trimming took 5 bases from V and 3 from J; bases not matched to a gene: 5. CDR3 in amino acids: CASRRDRADYGYTF. CDR3 DNA: TGTGCCAGCAGGAGGGACAGGGCGGACTATGGCTACACCTTC.

The chain carries TRBV7-8 and TRBJ1-3; D not resolved. This CDR3 region has 13 residues. V lost 1 base and J lost 8, with 9 bases in between. Per the germline V gene, CDR1 is SGHVS and CDR2 is FQNEAQ. The CDR3 loop reads CASSLDRRDTIYF. CDR3 coding DNA: TGTGCCAGCAGCTTAGATAGAAGGGACACCATATATTTT.

The V gene is TRBV28, the J gene TRBJ1-2; 9 positions match TRBD1. This CDR3 comprises 14 residues. Germline V gene lookup returns CDR1 MDHEN and CDR2 SYDVKM. V was clipped by 5 bases and J by 9 bases; unmatched bases: 10. The CDR3 coding sequence is TGTGCCAGCAGTCTCTCATCCGGGACAGGGAGCTACACCTTC. It is translated as CASSLSSGTGSYTF.

About this clone: The sample contains more than one DNA sequence encoding this CDR3. The genes are TRBV5-1 and TRBJ1-1; 11 bases are shared with TRBD1. CDR1 is SGHRS and CDR2 is YFSETQ in the germline V gene. Germline trimming cut 0 bases from V and 5 bases from J; bases unmatched to any gene: 0. This CDR3 contains 14 residues. The CDR3 region has the DNA TGCGCCAGCAGCTTGGGGGACAGGGGGACTGAAGCTTTCTTT. Translation: CASSLGDRGTEAFF.

The rearrangement uses TRBV10-3 and TRBJ2-7; a possible D gene is TRBD1 (5 bases). V was pared by 3 bases and J by 6 bases, with 15 bases between. The length of the CDR3 is 14 residues. CDR1 ENHRY and CDR2 SYGVKD come from the germline V gene. CDR3 residues: CAISDPRVRVEQYF. The CDR3 bases are TGTGCCATCAGTGACCCAAGGGTCAGGGTCGAGCAGTACTTC.

The rearrangement joins TRBV10-2 to TRBJ1-3; perhaps TRBD1 as D (5 bases). The CDR3 runs 16 residues. Trimming cost V 3 bases and J 0 bases, with 12 bases left between them. The germline V gene encodes CDR1 WSHSY and CDR2 SAAADI. CDR3 DNA sequence: TGCGCCAGCAGTGACCCCTCGACAGCCTCTGGAAACACCATATATTTT. This codes for CASSDPSTASGNTIYF.

The chain combines TRBV5-6 with TRBJ1-5; D remains ambiguous. The ends were cut back, 2 bases at V and 2 bases at J, with 11 bases in the middle. The germline V gene has CDR1 SGHDT and CDR2 YYEEEE. The CDR3 covers 15 residues. In DNA form, the CDR3 reads TGTGCCAGCAGCTTCCAGGTTTTCGGCAATCAGCCCCAGCATTTT. Amino acids: CASSFQVFGNQPQHF.

The J gene is TRBJ2-1, the V gene TRBV7-9; 7 bases align to TRBD2. V was pared by 3 bases and J by 8 bases, with 7 bases of the junction left unmatched. Looked up from germline, CDR1 is SEHNR and CDR2 is FQNEAQ (reference sequence). CDR3 size: 14 residues. This chain's CDR3 is CASSFGGRGDEQFF. The CDR3 DNA reads as TGTGCCAGCAGCTTCGGCGGGAGAGGGGATGAGCAGTTCTTC.

The chain employs TRBV9 and TRBJ1-1, with 9 positions matching TRBD1. The germline gives CDR1 SGDLS, CDR2 YYNGEE. This CDR3 spans 14 amino acids. Unmatched junction bases numbered 8, after V lost 4 bases and J lost 7 bases. CDR3 DNA sequence: TGTGCCAGCAGCCCCCAGGGACAGGGTATTGAAGCTTTCTTT. Amino acid sequence: CASSPQGQGIEAFF.

This sequence joins TRBV6-5 and TRBJ2-3, with D perhaps being TRBD1 or TRBD2 (5 bases each). There are 16 residues in the CDR3. Trimming took off 0 bases at V and 2 bases at J, with 12 bases between the two ends. Germline loops: CDR1 MNHEY, CDR2 SVGAGI. The CDR3 protein is CASSYSLWGNTDTQYF. As DNA, the CDR3 is TGTGCCAGCAGTTACTCACTGTGGGGGAACACAGATACGCAGTATTTT.

This clone was seen a single time. This chain joins TRBV18 and TRBJ2-7; 13 nucleotides align to TRBD2. Germline lookup yields CDR1 KGHSH and CDR2 LQKENI. Trimming at V came to 6 bases and at J to 7 bases, leaving 9 bases not matched to a gene. CDR3 size: 15 residues. CDR3 in DNA: TGTGCCAGCTCTCCCCTGGGGACTAGCGGGGCGGAGCAGTACTTC. Translation: CASSPLGTSGAEQYF.

This sequence joins TRBV4-1 and TRBJ2-1, with TRBD2 matching 7 bases. The CDR3 consists of 15 residues. Germline values: CDR1 MGHRA, CDR2 YSYEKL. Trimming took 1 base from V and 8 from J; bases not matched to a gene: 8. CDR3 nucleotide sequence: TGCGCCAGCAGCCAAGTTGCGGGAGCTCCCCATGAGCAGTTCTTC. It encodes CASSQVAGAPHEQFF.

The J gene is TRBJ1-2, the V gene TRBV15, with 10 bases lining up with TRBD1. Germline CDR1 is LNHNV and CDR2 is YYDKDF (reference sequence). The junction had 12 bases not matched to a gene; V was cut back by 5 bases and J by 3 bases. This CDR3 region has 17 residues. CDR3: CATSPRLGQGPDYGYTF. The CDR3 DNA reads as TGTGCCACCAGCCCACGACTGGGACAGGGGCCTGACTATGGCTACACCTTC.

V is TRBV19 and J is TRBJ2-1; 10 bases line up with TRBD2. Trimming removed 5 bases from V and 9 bases from J; junction bases left unmatched: 4. This CDR3 comprises 13 residues. Germline V CDR1 and CDR2: LNHDA, SQIVND (reference sequence). CDR3: CASSFTSGAEQFF. In DNA, the CDR3 is TGTGCCAGTAGTTTCACTAGCGGGGCTGAGCAGTTCTTC. The full variable domain, in which reference TRBV19 and TRBJ2-1 provide the parts outside the CDR3, is DGGITQSPKYLFRKEGQNVTLSCEQNLNHDAMYWYRQDPGQGLRLIYYSQIVNDFQKGDIAEGYSVSREKKESFPLTVTSAQKNPTAFYLCASSFTSGAEQFFGPGTRLTVL.